Listed below are T cell receptor beta chains from one sample, sequenced in a study of cytomegalovirus exposure and HLA in healthy donors. Profiling relied on immunoSEQ multiplex PCR, and the TCRdb table lists in-frame clones only, not all of them. The sample holds 200,000 to 250,000 clones, roughly 85% seen once. The specimen sequenced was PBMCs. The receptors were sampled from a man aged 18 to 29 in good health and CMV-seronegative. Each CDR3 is given with its conserved first and last residue. Fields, in order: D gene, J gene, clone size, V gene, CDR3 DNA, CDR3 protein. A D gene is named only where the DNA matches it firmly. Size values are once, few and many counts, or a class for expanded clones, and some rows have none.

NA | TRBJ2-5 | few | TRBV6-1 | TGTGCCAGCAGCCAAGCCAGGGAGGTCGAGACCCAGTACTTC | CASSQAREVETQYF
NA | TRBJ1-5 | once | TRBV5-3 | TGTGCCAGAAGCTTGGACAGTGTGCGGGCGCCTTATAGCAATCAGCCCCAGCATTTT | CARSLDSVRAPYSNQPQHF
NA | TRBJ1-5 | once | TRBV5-6 | TGTGCCAGCAGCTTCCGGGACCTCGGAGGGAACCAGCCCCAGCATTTT | CASSFRDLGGNQPQHF
NA | TRBJ2-7 | NA | TRBV6-1 | TGTGCCAGCATGAGCGGCGGCTCGAGCTCCTACGAGCAGTACTTC | CASMSGGSSSYEQYF
NA | TRBJ1-1 | few | TRBV10-2 | TGCGCCAGCAGTGAGCCGGGAGGAGGCACTGAAGCTTTCTTT | CASSEPGGGTEAFF
TRBD1 | TRBJ1-3 | NA | TRBV25-1 | TGTGCCAGCAGTGAGGGGACAGGGTATGGAAACACCATATATTTT | CASSEGTGYGNTIYF
NA | TRBJ2-5 | NA | TRBV5-1 | TGCGCCAGCAGCGTAGGACTTCAAGAGACCCAGTACTTC | CASSVGLQETQYF
TRBD1 | TRBJ1-2 | NA | TRBV19 | TGTGCCAGTAGTATAGGGACAGGGGACTATGGCTACACCTTC | CASSIGTGDYGYTF
NA | TRBJ1-2 | few | TRBV4-3 | TGCGCCAGCAGCCAGATCGAGTTCACCGAGGGCTACACCTTC | CASSQIEFTEGYTF
TRBD2 | TRBJ2-1 | few | TRBV10-1 | TGCGCCAGCAGTGTGTGGACTAGCACGAGCTCCTACAATGAGCAGTTCTTC | CASSVWTSTSSYNEQFF
TRBD2 | TRBJ2-1 | NA | TRBV9 | TGTGCCAGCAGCGGAAAACTAGCGGGAGGGGACAATGAGCAGTTCTTC | CASSGKLAGGDNEQFF
TRBD1 | TRBJ2-5 | NA | TRBV11-3 | TGTGCCAGCAGCTTATGGGAACAGGGGGCGGTGGAAGAGACCCAGTACTTC | CASSLWEQGAVEETQYF
NA | TRBJ2-7 | NA | TRBV10-3 | TGTGCCATCAGTGTGGGGCTCTACGAGCAGTACTTC | CAISVGLYEQYF